This T cell receptor beta chain is drawn from a study of blood T cell repertoires in COVID-19. Study-wide context: Researchers got acute and convalescent COVID-19 samples from the United States, Italy and Spain. The analysed material was cDNA or gDNA that came from T cells, B-cell-depleted T cells, or PBMCs.

The CDR3 is 12 residues long. CDR1 is SEHNR and CDR2 is FQNEAQ in the germline V gene (reference sequence). Between the trimmed V and J ends, which lost 5 bases and 11 bases, there was a span of 15 bases. Participants spanned ages 18 to 89 years and resided in around 25 US areas. Authors' data handling: The assay estimated nucleated cells by amplifying reference gene primers. The repertoire was sequenced with immunoSEQ multiplex PCR; TCRdb's copy has only in-frame clones and lacks some. The V and J calls and the clone size are those of that table, but D and trimming were determined from the DNA. The sample holds about 160,000 clones, about 85% seen once.

The sample was PBMCs or T cells enriched from blood (not recorded which). The genes are TRBV7-9 and TRBJ1-1, with D unresolved. This receptor was identified in a woman aged 45 to 65 who had recovered from COVID-19. CDR3 loop: CASSHSGSTAFF. As DNA, the CDR3 is TGTGCCAGCAGCCATAGTGGGAGTACGGCTTTCTTT. Together with reference TRBV7-9 and TRBJ1-1, the CDR3 gives the full variable domain: DTGVSQNPRHKITKRGQNVTFRCDPISEHNRLYWYRQTLGQGPEFLTYFQNEAQLEKSRLLSDRFSAERPKGSFSTLEIQRTEQGDSAMYLCASSHSGSTAFFGQGTRLTVV.